Listed below are T cell receptor beta chains from one sample, sequenced in a study of blood T cell repertoires in COVID-19. Measured with immunoSEQ multiplex PCR; TCRdb has only the in-frame clones, and not every one. This sample yields more than 200,000 clones, of which just under 90% are seen a single time; almost 4% belongs to the top ten. What was sequenced was PBMCs or T cells enriched from blood (not recorded which). These receptors were obtained from a woman in her 30s with acute COVID-19. Both conserved end residues are part of each CDR3. Each record gives: V gene, D gene, clone size, J gene, CDR3 DNA, CDR3 protein. The D gene is left open where the match is weak. Clone size is stated in some rows and not others, as once, few, many or a class when expanded.

v_gene: TRBV28; d_gene: NA; abundance: NA; j_gene: TRBJ1-2; CDR3nt: TGTGCCAGCAGTTTTATTTATGGCTACACCTTC; CDR3aa: CASSFIYGYTF
v_gene: TRBV29-1; d_gene: TRBD2; abundance: NA; j_gene: TRBJ2-2; CDR3nt: TGCAGCGTGCAAACTAGCGGGGGTAGCACCGGGGAGCTGTTTTTT; CDR3aa: CSVQTSGGSTGELFF
v_gene: TRBV11-2; d_gene: NA; abundance: NA; j_gene: TRBJ2-2; CDR3nt: TGTGCCAGCAGCCGTGCGGGGCGGAACACCGGGGAGCTGTTTTTT; CDR3aa: CASSRAGRNTGELFF
v_gene: TRBV7-7; d_gene: NA; abundance: NA; j_gene: TRBJ2-6; CDR3nt: TGTGCCAGCAGCCAGGGGAACTCTGGGGCCAACGTCCTGACTTTC; CDR3aa: CASSQGNSGANVLTF
v_gene: TRBV6-5; d_gene: NA; abundance: NA; j_gene: TRBJ1-2; CDR3nt: TGTGCCAGCCGTTCCGGGATAAACTATGGCTACACCTTC; CDR3aa: CASRSGINYGYTF
v_gene: TRBV6-5; d_gene: TRBD1; abundance: NA; j_gene: TRBJ1-2; CDR3nt: TGTGCCAGCAGTTACGGGACAGGGGCCTCCTATGGCTACACCTTC; CDR3aa: CASSYGTGASYGYTF
v_gene: TRBV12-3/TRBV12-4; d_gene: NA; abundance: NA; j_gene: TRBJ1-2; CDR3nt: TGTGCCAGCAGTTTAGACAGCTACTATGGCTACACCTTC; CDR3aa: CASSLDSYYGYTF
v_gene: TRBV19; d_gene: NA; abundance: NA; j_gene: TRBJ2-3; CDR3nt: TGTGCCAGTGGGCTGAGGGGCACAGATACGCAGTATTTT; CDR3aa: CASGLRGTDTQYF
v_gene: TRBV27; d_gene: NA; abundance: NA; j_gene: TRBJ2-7; CDR3nt: TGTGCCAGCACCCTGCTGGGGGCGCAGGGTTACGAGCAGTACTTC; CDR3aa: CASTLLGAQGYEQYF
v_gene: TRBV19; d_gene: TRBD1; abundance: NA; j_gene: TRBJ2-7; CDR3nt: TGTGCCAGTAGACGAAGGACGGGACAGGGGGAGTACGAGCAGTACTTC; CDR3aa: CASRRRTGQGEYEQYF
v_gene: TRBV7-2; d_gene: TRBD2; abundance: NA; j_gene: TRBJ2-3; CDR3nt: TGTGCCAGCAGCTTAATTGGCCTAGCGGGGGGCACAGATACGCAGTATTTT; CDR3aa: CASSLIGLAGGTDTQYF
v_gene: TRBV3-1/TRBV3-2; d_gene: TRBD2; abundance: NA; j_gene: TRBJ2-7; CDR3nt: TGTGCCAGCAGCCCTGGGACTAGCGGGGGCCCCGGGTACTTC; CDR3aa: CASSPGTSGGPGYF
v_gene: TRBV19; d_gene: NA; abundance: once; j_gene: TRBJ1-3; CDR3nt: TGTGCCAGTAGTATTCGAGGGATCTCTGGAAACACCATATATTTT; CDR3aa: CASSIRGISGNTIYF
v_gene: TRBV7-6; d_gene: TRBD1; abundance: few; j_gene: TRBJ1-1; CDR3nt: TGTGCCAGCAGCTCCGGGACAGGGGAAGGGAACACTGAAGCTTTCTTT; CDR3aa: CASSSGTGEGNTEAFF
v_gene: TRBV19; d_gene: NA; abundance: NA; j_gene: TRBJ1-4; CDR3nt: TGTGCCAGTAGTGGGGACACGATCACATATAATGAAAAACTGTTTTTT; CDR3aa: CASSGDTITYNEKLFF
v_gene: TRBV27; d_gene: NA; abundance: once; j_gene: TRBJ1-1; CDR3nt: TGTGCCAGCAGTTTTGCCGGTTCCTCGGTACTGGACACTGAAGCTTTCTTT; CDR3aa: CASSFAGSSVLDTEAFF
v_gene: TRBV5-4; d_gene: NA; abundance: NA; j_gene: TRBJ1-4; CDR3nt: TGTGCCAGCAGCTTGGAAACCGCTAGTGGGAGGAAAAAACTGTTTTTT; CDR3aa: CASSLETASGRKKLFF
v_gene: TRBV6-7; d_gene: TRBD2; abundance: NA; j_gene: TRBJ2-2; CDR3nt: TGTGCCAGCAGTTTCGACGGGGGGGACGGGGAGCTGTTTTTT; CDR3aa: CASSFDGGDGELFF
v_gene: TRBV19; d_gene: TRBD1; abundance: NA; j_gene: TRBJ1-2; CDR3nt: TGTGCCAGTAGCCCCCCAACAGGGGAAGGGGGTCTAGGTGGCTACACCTTC; CDR3aa: CASSPPTGEGGLGGYTF
v_gene: TRBV9; d_gene: TRBD1; abundance: NA; j_gene: TRBJ2-3; CDR3nt: TGTGCCAGCAGCCCCCGGGACAGGAGTACTAGCACAGATACGCAGTATTTT; CDR3aa: CASSPRDRSTSTDTQYF
v_gene: TRBV19; d_gene: NA; abundance: NA; j_gene: TRBJ1-5; CDR3nt: TGTGCCAGTAGGAAATGGAACAGGGATAGCAATCAGCCCCAGCATTTT; CDR3aa: CASRKWNRDSNQPQHF
v_gene: TRBV9; d_gene: NA; abundance: NA; j_gene: TRBJ2-7; CDR3nt: TGTGCCAGCAGCGTAGGGGCAGGAACCTACGAGCAGTACTTC; CDR3aa: CASSVGAGTYEQYF
v_gene: TRBV5-5; d_gene: TRBD1; abundance: NA; j_gene: TRBJ1-5; CDR3nt: TGTGCCAGCAGCTCGACAGGGATGGTCCAGCCCCAGCATTTT; CDR3aa: CASSSTGMVQPQHF
v_gene: TRBV7-9; d_gene: TRBD1; abundance: NA; j_gene: TRBJ2-3; CDR3nt: TGTGCCAGCAGCTTAGACAGGGGACACACAGATACGCAGTATTTT; CDR3aa: CASSLDRGHTDTQYF
v_gene: TRBV30; d_gene: NA; abundance: NA; j_gene: TRBJ2-5; CDR3nt: TGTGCCTGGAACCGTGAGGAGACCCAGTACTTC; CDR3aa: CAWNREETQYF
v_gene: TRBV18; d_gene: NA; abundance: NA; j_gene: TRBJ1-5; CDR3nt: TGTGCCAGCTCGGGTACAGATAGCAATCAGCCCCAGCATTTT; CDR3aa: CASSGTDSNQPQHF
v_gene: TRBV10-1; d_gene: NA; abundance: NA; j_gene: TRBJ1-6; CDR3nt: TGCGCCAGCAGTGAACTCCGAGGAGGGGAGGCTTCACCCCTCCACTTT; CDR3aa: CASSELRGGEASPLHF
v_gene: TRBV9; d_gene: NA; abundance: NA; j_gene: TRBJ2-7; CDR3nt: TGTGCCAGCAGCGTAGACCCAGGGAAATGGTCCTACGAGCAGTACTTC; CDR3aa: CASSVDPGKWSYEQYF
v_gene: TRBV25-1; d_gene: NA; abundance: NA; j_gene: TRBJ1-2; CDR3nt: TGTGCCAGCAGCCTGGGAGGGGGGAATGGCTACACCTTC; CDR3aa: CASSLGGGNGYTF
v_gene: TRBV19; d_gene: TRBD1; abundance: once; j_gene: TRBJ1-3; CDR3nt: TGTGCCAGTAGTCCCTGGGACAGGGCTGGAAACACCATATATTTT; CDR3aa: CASSPWDRAGNTIYF
v_gene: TRBV29-1; d_gene: NA; abundance: NA; j_gene: TRBJ2-3; CDR3nt: TGCAGCGTTCCGACAGCCAACGACCGCACAGATACGCAGTATTTT; CDR3aa: CSVPTANDRTDTQYF
v_gene: TRBV27; d_gene: TRBD2; abundance: NA; j_gene: TRBJ2-5; CDR3nt: TGTGCCAGCAGCACCACCGGACTAGCGGAAGAGACCCAGTACTTC; CDR3aa: CASSTTGLAEETQYF
v_gene: TRBV5-6; d_gene: TRBD1; abundance: few; j_gene: TRBJ1-3; CDR3nt: TGTGCCAGCAGCTTGTTGGGACAGGCCACTGGAAACACCATATATTTT; CDR3aa: CASSLLGQATGNTIYF
v_gene: TRBV11-2; d_gene: TRBD1; abundance: once; j_gene: TRBJ2-7; CDR3nt: TGTGCCAGCAGCTTAAGGGGGCCAGGGGGCTTTTCCGAGCAGTACTTC; CDR3aa: CASSLRGPGGFSEQYF
v_gene: TRBV3-1/TRBV3-2; d_gene: NA; abundance: NA; j_gene: TRBJ1-1; CDR3nt: TGTGCCAGCAGCCAGCGGTCTGGGGAGGCTGAAGCTTTCTTT; CDR3aa: CASSQRSGEAEAFF
v_gene: TRBV12-3/TRBV12-4; d_gene: NA; abundance: NA; j_gene: TRBJ2-5; CDR3nt: TGTGCCAGCAGTTTGAACGAGGAGACCCAGTACTTC; CDR3aa: CASSLNEETQYF
v_gene: TRBV14; d_gene: NA; abundance: NA; j_gene: TRBJ2-3; CDR3nt: TGTGCCAGCAGCCAAGGGTTAGTTGGAGATACGCAGTATTTT; CDR3aa: CASSQGLVGDTQYF
v_gene: TRBV18; d_gene: NA; abundance: NA; j_gene: TRBJ2-2; CDR3nt: TGTGCCAGCTCACCACTGGGGCTAAAAAGGGAGAACACCGGGGAGCTGTTTTTT; CDR3aa: CASSPLGLKRENTGELFF
v_gene: TRBV28; d_gene: NA; abundance: NA; j_gene: TRBJ2-4; CDR3nt: TGTGCCAGCAGTACGATGGGGCTAGCCAAAAACATTCAGTACTTC; CDR3aa: CASSTMGLAKNIQYF
v_gene: TRBV5-1; d_gene: NA; abundance: NA; j_gene: TRBJ1-1; CDR3nt: TGCGCCAGCAGCGGCGGTGTGAACACTGAAGCTTTCTTT; CDR3aa: CASSGGVNTEAFF
v_gene: TRBV5-8; d_gene: NA; abundance: few; j_gene: TRBJ2-2; CDR3nt: TGTGCCAGCAGCTTGGGATCAGTTCGGCTGTTTTTT; CDR3aa: CASSLGSVRLFF
v_gene: TRBV21-1; d_gene: NA; abundance: NA; j_gene: TRBJ1-5; CDR3nt: TGTGCCAGCAGCAAAAGGCCCCCGACAGGGGGGTTCCTTTGCAATCAGCCCCAGCATTTT; CDR3aa: CASSKRPPTGGFLCNQPQHF
v_gene: TRBV9; d_gene: NA; abundance: NA; j_gene: TRBJ1-3; CDR3nt: TGTGCCAGCAGCGCCCGCTCTGGAAACACCATATATTTT; CDR3aa: CASSARSGNTIYF
v_gene: TRBV9; d_gene: TRBD2; abundance: NA; j_gene: TRBJ2-7; CDR3nt: TGTGCCAGCAGCGTTTCCGGGACTAGCGGGGGAAACTACGAGCAGTACTTC; CDR3aa: CASSVSGTSGGNYEQYF
v_gene: TRBV6-5; d_gene: NA; abundance: NA; j_gene: TRBJ2-1; CDR3nt: TGTGCCAGCAGTTCCGATCTCACTACTTATTACAATGAGCAGTTCTTC; CDR3aa: CASSSDLTTYYNEQFF
v_gene: TRBV12-3/TRBV12-4; d_gene: NA; abundance: NA; j_gene: TRBJ1-1; CDR3nt: TGTGCCAGCAGTCCCAGGGGGAACACTGAAGCTTTCTTT; CDR3aa: CASSPRGNTEAFF